Sequencing of this TCR beta chain was carried out in a study of blood T cell repertoires in COVID-19. Using immunoSEQ multiplex PCR, the repertoire was profiled, and TCRdb retains in-frame clones only, with some absent. This table has some 360,000 clones, 87% appearing once. CDR3 length: 15 residues. Germline assignment: CDR1 LNHDA and CDR2 SQIVND (reference sequence). V gave up 4 bases and J gave up 2 bases, with 15 bases separating them. The TCR originated in a woman aged 60-70 years with COVID-19, enrolled during active disease. Sequenced: peripheral blood. V gene TRBV19 combines with J gene TRBJ2-7; D may be TRBD1 (6 bases). The CDR3 sequence is CASSTNPGQPYEQYF. CDR3 bases: TGTGCCAGTAGTACCAATCCGGGACAACCCTACGAGCAGTACTTC.